Shown below are 32 T cell receptor beta chains from a single sample sequenced in a study of T cell changes during pregnancy in multiple sclerosis. Assay used: immunoSEQ multiplex PCR; TCRdb lists only in-frame clones, some missing. Of over 45,000 clones in the sample, over 75% were seen once. The sequenced sample was CD4+ T cells from peripheral blood mononuclear cells, obtained in the second trimester of pregnancy. All receptors derive from a female donor with multiple sclerosis, enrolled in a pregnancy study.

This rearrangement joins TRBV29-1 to TRBJ2-7; a possible D gene is TRBD1 (6 bases). In germline, CDR1 is SQVTM, CDR2 ANQGSEA. There are 12 residues in the CDR3. Trimming took 8 bases from V and 2 from J, leaving 13 bases between them. The CDR3 DNA is TGCAGCATCACGGGACACCCCTACGAGCAGTACTTC. This translates into CSITGHPYEQYF.

This clone was seen only a few times. This chain joins TRBV6-1 and TRBJ1-5; D remains unclear. Germline CDR1 is MNHNS and CDR2 is SASEGT. V dropped 5 bases and J dropped 4 bases, with 15 bases sitting between them. The CDR3 length is 15 residues. The CDR3 bases are TGTGCCAGCAGTTCCCAGGTGGGTGGGAATCAGCCCCAGCATTTT. Its translation: CASSSQVGGNQPQHF.

This chain links TRBV11-2 with TRBJ1-5; TRBD1 aligns across 9 bases. The junction had 9 bases not matched to a gene; V was cut back by 4 bases and J by 5 bases. The germline gives CDR1 SGHAT, CDR2 FQNNGV. The CDR3 is 16 residues long. The CDR3 sequence is CASSSGQGRLDQPQHF. In DNA, the CDR3 is TGTGCCAGCAGCTCCGGACAGGGGAGACTGGATCAGCCCCAGCATTTT. Complete variable domain (other parts from reference TRBV11-2 and TRBJ1-5): EAGVAQSPRYKIIEKRQSVAFWCNPISGHATLYWYQQILGQGPKLLIQFQNNGVVDDSQLPKDRFSAERLKGVDSTLKIQPAKLEDSAVYLCASSSGQGRLDQPQHFGDGTRLSIL.

This sequence joins TRBV6-1 and TRBJ2-1; 12 nucleotides agree with TRBD2. Trimming removed 1 base from V and 10 bases from J; junction bases left unmatched: 5. Germline V lookup: CDR1 MNHNS, CDR2 SASEGT. This CDR3 spans 15 amino acids. This chain's CDR3 is CASSEVLAGGGEQFF. The CDR3 DNA sequence: TGTGCCAGCAGTGAAGTCCTAGCGGGAGGGGGGGAGCAGTTCTTC.

J is TRBJ2-7 and V is TRBV27; 8 positions match TRBD1. Germline trimming cut 5 bases from V and 1 base from J; bases unmatched to any gene: 4. This CDR3 region has 14 residues. CDR1 MNHEY and CDR2 SMNVEV come from the germline V gene (reference sequence). The CDR3 nucleotides are TGTGCCAGCAGTCCTCGACAGGGGTCCTACGAGCAGTACTTC. Encoded protein: CASSPRQGSYEQYF.

The chain joins TRBV7-2 to TRBJ2-4; possibly TRBD2 for D (6 bases). The CDR3 is 14 amino acids. Germline-derived CDR1 and CDR2 are SGHTA and FQGNSA. Trimming left V 5 bases short and J 0 bases short, with 8 bases between. CDR3 DNA sequence: TGTGCCAGCAGCCCGGGACTAGCCAAAAACATTCAGTACTTC. Translated, it gives CASSPGLAKNIQYF.

This chain joins TRBV7-9 and TRBJ1-2; the D gene is possibly TRBD1 (6 bases). V was shortened by 8 bases and J by 4 bases, with 17 bases between the two germline ends. The CDR3 is made up of 14 amino acids. Germline lookup yields CDR1 SEHNR and CDR2 FQNEAQ (reference sequence). The CDR3 sequence is CASLGDGQFYGYTF. The CDR3 DNA reads TGTGCCAGCTTGGGAGACGGACAGTTCTATGGCTACACCTTC.

The sample holds one count of this clone. J is TRBJ2-7 and V is TRBV7-2, with 8 bases fitting TRBD2. The germline gives CDR1 SGHTA, CDR2 FQGNSA. The CDR3 is 15 amino acids. V gave up 5 bases and J gave up 0 bases; unmatched junction bases: 6. CDR3 sequence reads: CASSQDSGISYEQYF. The CDR3 region has the DNA TGTGCCAGCAGCCAAGATAGCGGGATCTCCTACGAGCAGTACTTC.

The rearrangement links TRBV5-4 to TRBJ2-3, with TRBD2 matching over 13 bases. Germline V lookup: CDR1 SGHNT, CDR2 YYREEE (reference sequence). Trimming removed 4 bases from V and 3 bases from J; junction bases left unmatched: 8. The length of the CDR3 is 17 residues. The CDR3, as DNA: TGTGCCAGCAGCCCGGGGGGGACTAGCGGGATTACAGATACGCAGTATTTT. Protein product: CASSPGGTSGITDTQYF. Supplemented by reference TRBV5-4 and TRBJ2-3, the full variable domain reads ETGVTQSPTHLIKTRGQQVTLRCSSQSGHNTVSWYQQALGQGPQFIFQYYREEENGRGNFPPRFSGLQFPNYSSELNVNALELDDSALYLCASSPGGTSGITDTQYFGPGTRLTVL.

The chain employs TRBV19 and TRBJ2-3; 12 bases fit TRBD2. V shed 1 base and J 3 bases; nucleotides not matched to a gene: 5. Germline V gene data show CDR1 as LNHDA and CDR2 as SQIVND (reference sequence). The CDR3 spans 17 residues. CDR3 DNA: TGTGCCAGTAGTATAGTCATGACTAGCGGGAGTACAGATACGCAGTATTTT. Encoded protein: CASSIVMTSGSTDTQYF.

This sequence joins TRBV6-1 and TRBJ2-3; TRBD2 matches 13 bases. The CDR3 runs 16 residues. Germline CDR1 and CDR2: MNHNS and SASEGT. The J segment lost 3 bases and the V segment lost 6 bases, leaving 6 bases of the junction unmatched. The CDR3 DNA reads as TGTGCCAGCAGAGAAACGACTAGCGGGAGGACAGATACGCAGTATTTT. Residues: CASRETTSGRTDTQYF.

The chain is built from TRBV5-4 and TRBJ1-1, with 7 bases matching TRBD1. V dropped 5 bases and J dropped 0; count of bases not matched to a gene: 7. The CDR3 spans 15 residues. Germline V gene sequence: CDR1 SGHNT, CDR2 YYREEE (reference sequence). CDR3 residues: CASSNPGQLNTEAFF. Written as DNA, the CDR3 is TGTGCCAGCAGTAATCCGGGACAGCTGAACACTGAAGCTTTCTTT.

The V call is TRBV19, the J call TRBJ2-3; 9 nucleotides match TRBD2. With V trimmed by 3 bases and J by 2 bases, 6 bases remained unmatched. Germline V gives CDR1 LNHDA, CDR2 SQIVND (reference sequence). The CDR3 has 16 amino acids. The CDR3 sequence is CASSILTSGYTDTQYF. In nucleotides, the CDR3 is TGTGCCAGTAGTATCCTGACTAGCGGATACACAGATACGCAGTATTTT.

The rearrangement uses TRBV6-6 and TRBJ1-1; 8 nucleotides align to TRBD1. CDR3 size: 15 residues. Per the germline V gene, CDR1 is MNHNY and CDR2 is SVGAGI (reference sequence). Unmatched junction bases numbered 7, after V lost 6 bases and J lost 1 base. CDR3 sequence: CASSSTDRANTEAFF. The CDR3 region has the DNA TGTGCCAGCAGCTCGACGGACAGGGCGAACACTGAAGCTTTCTTT.

J is TRBJ2-1 and V is TRBV5-1; 9 nucleotides line up with TRBD2. The V gene end was trimmed by 1 base and the J gene end by 9 bases; junction bases not matched to a gene: 8. The germline V gene has CDR1 SGHRS and CDR2 YFSETQ. The CDR3 contains 15 residues. The DNA for the CDR3 is TGCGCCAGCAGCTTGATGCGGGAGGGCCGATCTGAGCAGTTCTTC. Translated: CASSLMREGRSEQFF. Using reference TRBV5-1 and TRBJ2-1 for the parts outside the CDR3, the full variable domain is KAGVTQTPRYLIKTRGQQVTLSCSPISGHRSVSWYQQTPGQGLQFLFEYFSETQRNKGNFPGRFSGRQFSNSRSEMNVSTLELGDSALYLCASSLMREGRSEQFFGPGTRLTVL.

The chain couples TRBV2 to TRBJ1-1, with D perhaps TRBD1 (6 bases). V was shortened by 6 bases and J by 3 bases, with 11 bases between the two germline ends. CDR1 SNHLY and CDR2 FYNNEI come from the germline V gene. The CDR3 runs to 13 residues. The CDR3 nucleotides read TGTGCCAGCAGGGGGAACAGGGACACTGAAGCTTTCTTT. This translates into CASRGNRDTEAFF.

The V gene is TRBV5-1, the J gene TRBJ2-7, with 11 bases lining up with TRBD2. The V gene end was trimmed by 2 bases and the J gene end by 3 bases; junction bases not matched to a gene: 1. CDR3 length: 14 residues. Germline V gives CDR1 SGHRS, CDR2 YFSETQ. CDR3 amino acids: CASSLTSGSYEQYF. The CDR3 DNA reads TGCGCCAGCAGCTTAACTAGCGGGAGCTACGAGCAGTACTTC.

V is TRBV10-3 and J is TRBJ1-2; no reliable D call. The CDR3 spans 12 residues. Trimming shortened V by 1 base and J by 8 bases, and 8 bases separated the two germline ends. Germline CDR1 ENHRY, CDR2 SYGVKD. CDR3 sequence reads: CAISEFGNGYTF. The CDR3 DNA is TGTGCCATCAGTGAGTTCGGGAACGGCTACACCTTC.

The chain has TRBV6-1 and TRBJ2-6; weak D call: TRBD1 (6 bases). CDR1 and CDR2 (germline): MNHNS, SASEGT. The germline V and J ends were trimmed by 6 bases and 0 bases, with 9 bases remaining between them. This CDR3 spans 15 amino acids. Here the CDR3 reads CASRMDSSGANVLTF. CDR3 DNA sequence: TGTGCCAGCAGGATGGACAGCTCTGGGGCCAACGTCCTGACTTTC.

V gene TRBV6-5 combines with J gene TRBJ2-3; TRBD1 matches at 9 bases. The CDR3 extends over 15 amino acids. The germline CDR1 and CDR2 sequences are MNHEY and SVGAGI. Unmatched junction bases numbered 5, after V lost 0 bases and J lost 7 bases. In nucleotides, the CDR3 is TGTGCCAGCAGTTACTCGAAACAGGGGGCTTATACGCAGTATTTT. Amino acid sequence: CASSYSKQGAYTQYF.

This clone occurred a few times. The gene calls are TRBV14 and TRBJ2-5; 7 bases match TRBD2. This CDR3 comprises 18 residues. Germline V gene data show CDR1 as SGHDN and CDR2 as FVKESK. J gave up 0 bases and V 4 bases, and 14 bases lay outside the gene matches. The CDR3 region is CASSPPWAQRGYQETQYF. The CDR3 DNA sequence: TGTGCCAGCAGCCCCCCCTGGGCACAGCGGGGCTACCAAGAGACCCAGTACTTC.

The J gene is TRBJ2-7, the V gene TRBV28, with D perhaps matching TRBD2 (5 bases). The V gene lost 6 bases and the J gene lost 4 bases, with 19 bases spanning the gap. Looked up from germline, CDR1 is MDHEN and CDR2 is SYDVKM. The CDR3 consists of 15 residues. The CDR3 DNA reads TGTGCCAGCAGCCCTAACCCCAACGGAGGATACGAGCAGTACTTC. This encodes CASSPNPNGGYEQYF. The whole variable domain, filled in from reference TRBV28 and TRBJ2-7, reads DVKVTQSSRYLVKRTGEKVFLECVQDMDHENMFWYRQDPGLGLRLIYFSYDVKMKEKGDIPEGYSVSREKKERFSLILESASTNQTSMYLCASSPNPNGGYEQYFGPGTRLTVT.

This chain joins TRBV6-5 and TRBJ1-6; D remains unclear. Trimming stripped 0 bases from V and 10 bases from J, with 13 bases between. Germline CDR1 MNHEY, CDR2 SVGAGI. The CDR3 extends over 15 amino acids. CDR3: CASSYSRTLSSPLHF. The CDR3 bases are TGTGCCAGCAGTTACTCTAGGACTTTATCCTCACCCCTCCACTTT.

The chain is built from TRBV30 and TRBJ2-2; a weak D match, TRBD1 (5 bases). The CDR3 covers 14 residues. Deletions cut 4 bases from V and 5 bases from J, with 14 bases between. CDR1 GTSNPN and CDR2 SVGIG come from the germline V gene (reference sequence). This CDR3 reads CAWNRLAGTGELFF. Written as DNA, the CDR3 is TGTGCCTGGAACCGTTTGGCAGGGACCGGGGAGCTGTTTTTT.

Only one count was recorded for this clone. The chain carries TRBV4-2 and TRBJ2-1, with TRBD1 identical over 9 bases. Unmatched junction bases numbered 7, after V lost 4 bases and J lost 6 bases. Germline-derived CDR1 and CDR2 are LGHNA and YNFKEQ. The CDR3 is made up of 15 amino acids. CDR3 DNA: TGTGCCAGCAGCCGCCTGGGGACAGGGCCCAATGAGCAGTTCTTC. Encoded protein: CASSRLGTGPNEQFF.

The chain uses TRBV4-3 and TRBJ2-7; 9 bases align to TRBD1. CDR3 length: 16 amino acids. V shed 3 bases and J 4 bases; nucleotides not matched to a gene: 10. CDR1 and CDR2 from the germline V gene are LGHNA and YSLEER. CDR3 bases: TGCGCCAGCAGCCAGGGGAACTTCGGGACAGGGTACGAGCAGTACTTC. The encoded protein is CASSQGNFGTGYEQYF.

This chain joins TRBV19 and TRBJ2-2; 10 bases match TRBD1. CDR3 size: 18 residues. CDR1 is LNHDA, CDR2 SQIVND, per germline (reference sequence). J was trimmed by 5 bases and V by 4 bases; bases with no gene match: 13. The CDR3 bases are TGTGCCAGTAGTACCATTATCGGGGACAGGGGCATAACCGGGGAGCTGTTTTTT. Protein sequence: CASSTIIGDRGITGELFF.

The chain carries TRBV19 and TRBJ2-1; 9 bases agree with TRBD2. The CDR3 extends over 13 amino acids. CDR1 is LNHDA and CDR2 is SQIVND in the germline V gene (reference sequence). V trimming: 1 base; J trimming: 8 bases; junction bases outside the gene matches: 0. This CDR3 reads CASSIGLADEQFF. CDR3 bases: TGTGCCAGTAGTATAGGACTAGCGGATGAGCAGTTCTTC.

The chain employs TRBV4-1 and TRBJ1-2; D might be TRBD1 (6 bases). In germline, CDR1 is MGHRA, CDR2 YSYEKL. V was pared by 3 bases and J by 2 bases, with 10 bases between. This CDR3 spans 14 amino acids. The DNA for the CDR3 is TGCGCCAGCAGCCATTATGGACAGAACTATGGCTACACCTTC. Protein: CASSHYGQNYGYTF.

This clone has only a few counts. The J gene is TRBJ2-7, the V gene TRBV4-3, with D possibly being TRBD1 (6 bases). CDR3 size: 15 residues. The germline V gene encodes CDR1 LGHNA and CDR2 YSLEER. V lost 0 bases and J 9 bases, leaving 18 bases between the germline ends. For the CDR3, the DNA is TGCGCCAGCAGCCAAGATGGCGGCAGGGGAACAGTGCAGTACTTC. Protein: CASSQDGGRGTVQYF.

Only a few counts were recorded for this clone. The chain joins TRBV6-4 to TRBJ2-3, with 15 positions matching TRBD2. Germline lookup yields CDR1 MRHNA and CDR2 SNTAGT. Trimming at V came to 9 bases and at J to 6 bases, leaving 4 bases not matched to a gene. This CDR3 spans 14 amino acids. DNA for the CDR3: TGTGCCAGAGTCGGGACTAGCGGGAGGGATACGCAGTATTTT. Its protein product is CARVGTSGRDTQYF.

The J gene is TRBJ1-2, the V gene TRBV9; a possible D gene is TRBD1 (6 bases). CDR1 SGDLS and CDR2 YYNGEE come from the germline V gene. The length of the CDR3 is 15 residues. V gave up 1 base and J gave up 5 bases, with 15 bases separating them. CDR3 coding DNA: TGTGCCAGCAGCGTAAGCGCAGGGGAGGGGTATGGCTACACCTTC. Translating gives CASSVSAGEGYGYTF.